The text below deals with one TCR beta chain. The antigen it binds to is not known. No much larger clone is present one base from it, and per-base qualities are unavailable. The CDR3 sequence holds 14 residues, the cysteine and phenylalanine included. CDR3 DNA is the only sequence kept; it has 42 bases, read in frame from the first base. Sequences MGHRA (CDR1) and YSYEKL (CDR2) are obtained from the germline V gene. The junction shows trimming of 1 base on V and 0 bases on J, plus 6 bases between the germline ends. This sample is drawn from a study of blood T cell repertoires in COVID-19 (TCRdb year 2020). As for the study more broadly: Samples from collaborators originated in the United States, Italy and Spain and spanned both the acute and convalescent phases of COVID-19. The material from the prospective study consisted of cDNA or gDNA derived from T cells, B-cell-depleted T cells, or PBMCs. Deeply sampled blood TCRbeta repertoires from subjects exposed to, actively infected with, or recovered from COVID-19 were included in the dataset. A freely available public database, intended as a resource for researchers studying the immune response to SARS-CoV-2, is where the repertoires were released. The samples were drawn from two sources: the first 160 participants of the ongoing ImmuneRACE study, and 1,000 to 1,500 subjects contributed by 6 global collaborators. A de-identified subject ID, COVID-19 status, age in years and sex were almost always included in the sample metadata. Where available, HLA class I and class II types were taken from metadata supplied by the sample provider and were not determined by assay-based typing. Study-wide conclusions, independent of this receptor: Clinical and demographic metadata were provided uncurated, with the amount varying by source and participant.

The immunoSEQ Assay, a bias-controlled multiplex PCR, was used to amplify TCRbeta CDR3 regions from genomic DNA. Per the authors' processing: The number of nucleated cells in each sample was estimated from the amplification of reference gene primers within the assay. To quantify the absolute abundance of each unique TCRbeta CDR3 rearrangement, sequence reads were collapsed and filtered. Productive Simpson clonality was computed per sample as the square root of Simpson's diversity index over productive rearrangements. Drawn from immuneACCESS, this table holds only the in-frame rearrangements with V and J called that TCRdb kept. Clones are partly lost; checked studies trace under half to an unresolved V gene and leave the rest unexplained. The DNA was the basis for D and trimming; V, J and clone size are from that table. The sample contains about 98,000 clones, more than 85% of them found a single time. Of the sample, about 4% falls within the top ten clones.

Collaborating institutions collected whole blood in K2EDTA tubes following their own protocols. For TCRbeta analysis, collaborators shipped samples in one of three forms: frozen whole blood, isolated PBMCs, or DNA extracted from either of those sample types. Sequenced sample: peripheral blood. The rearranged chain carries TRBV4-1 and TRBJ1-2; a weak D assignment points to TRBD1 (5 bases agree). This receptor was obtained from a man in his late teens or twenties with acute or convalescent COVID-19. The CDR3 corresponds to CASSQAGANYGYTF. The bases read TGCGCCAGCAGCCAAGCGGGGGCTAACTATGGCTACACCTTC.